The 21 T cell receptor beta chains reported below all come from one sample, sequenced in a study of tissue T cells after allogeneic stem cell transplantation. This research-autopsy study prospectively enrolled adult allogeneic hematopoietic cell transplant recipients with steroid-refractory graft-versus-host disease. Method: immunoSEQ multiplex PCR; TCRdb's copy keeps in-frame clones and lacks some. The table records some 2,500 clones, roughly 72% of them present only once. The sample consisted of colon tissue, taken at autopsy. The receptor set was obtained from an older male patient with steroid-refractory graft-versus-host disease after an allogeneic stem cell transplant. Some T cells may possibly be graft donor cells.

V usage is TRBV12-3 or TRBV12-4 and J usage is TRBJ2-5; no clear D. The ends were cut back, 3 bases at V and 5 bases at J, with 7 bases in the middle. The CDR3 loop spans 12 amino acids. The CDR3 DNA is TGTGCCAGCAGTTTGAATCCGGAGACCCAGTACTTC. Protein sequence: CASSLNPETQYF.

The CDR3 DNA sequence: TGTGCCAGCAGCTTAGGGTGGGGCAATCAGCCCCAGCATTTT. It is translated as CASSLGWGNQPQHF. The V gene is TRBV7-2, the J gene TRBJ1-5; no clear D. Germline CDR1 SGHTA, CDR2 FQGNSA. The CDR3 extends over 14 amino acids. Trimming stripped 1 base from V and 2 bases from J, with 6 bases between.

The gene calls are TRBV10-2 and TRBJ2-1; 12 bases are shared with TRBD2. Per the germline V gene, CDR1 is WSHSY and CDR2 is SAAADI. Losses at the gene ends were 5 bases for V and 9 bases for J; bases not matched to a gene: 14. This CDR3 comprises 17 residues. CDR3 residues: CASSSTSGGPRWVEQFF. CDR3 coding DNA: TGCGCCAGCAGTTCGACTAGCGGGGGCCCCAGGTGGGTTGAGCAGTTCTTC.

The gene calls are TRBV15 and TRBJ2-3; D gene ambiguous. V dropped 0 bases and J dropped 3 bases, with 10 bases sitting between them. The CDR3 contains 15 residues. The germline V gene encodes CDR1 LNHNV and CDR2 YYDKDF (reference sequence). The CDR3 here is CATSRDWAQTDTQYF. The CDR3 coding sequence is TGTGCCACCAGCAGAGATTGGGCCCAAACAGATACGCAGTATTTT.

The V call is TRBV28, the J call TRBJ2-3; weak D call: TRBD1 (6 bases). In germline, CDR1 is MDHEN, CDR2 SYDVKM. This CDR3 is built from 18 residues. With 3 bases removed from V and 1 base from J, the gap between germline ends came to 20 bases. Here the CDR3 DNA reads TGTGCCAGCAGTTTTTACGGCGGTGGGGGCTTGGGCACAGATACGCAGTATTTT. Translating gives CASSFYGGGGLGTDTQYF.

This chain uses TRBV21-1 with TRBJ2-3. TRBV21-1 constitutes a pseudogene. The CDR3 covers 13 residues. The CDR3 nucleotides are TGTGCCAGCAGCCGACGGTGTGGAGATACGCAGTATTTT. Residues: CASSRRCGDTQYF.

V usage is TRBV7-8 and J usage is TRBJ1-1; the D gene is possibly TRBD1 (6 bases). Trimming left V 5 bases short and J 6 bases short, with 19 bases between. The CDR3 spans 15 residues. The germline V gene encodes CDR1 SGHVS and CDR2 FQNEAQ. The CDR3 spells CASSRVGAQVPEAFF. CDR3 in DNA: TGTGCCAGCAGCCGAGTGGGGGCGCAGGTCCCTGAAGCTTTCTTT.

This clone has only a few counts. This sequence joins TRBV4-1 and TRBJ1-2, with a possible D match to TRBD1 (5 bases). Per the germline V gene, CDR1 is MGHRA and CDR2 is YSYEKL. The CDR3 has 15 residues. Trimming stripped 3 bases from V and 1 base from J, with 12 bases between. CDR3 sequence (DNA): TGCGCCAGCAGCCAGGGGGATCCCATTAACTATGGCTACACCTTC. This codes for CASSQGDPINYGYTF.

The CDR3 DNA reads as TGTGCCAGCAAGCCACAGGGACTAGGATACAATGAGCAGTTCTTC. Its translation: CASKPQGLGYNEQFF. The chain couples TRBV2 to TRBJ2-1; TRBD2 matches at 8 bases. With V trimmed by 7 bases and J by 4 bases, 9 bases remained unmatched. CDR1 and CDR2 (germline): SNHLY, FYNNEI. This CDR3 is 15 amino acids long.

The chain combines TRBV24-1 with TRBJ1-3; D might be TRBD1 (6 bases). Trimming left V 4 bases short and J 1 base short, with 10 bases between. The CDR3 covers 15 residues. The V gene's germline CDR1 is KGHDR and CDR2 SFDVKD. For the CDR3, the DNA is TGTGCCACCAGTGACGGACAGAGGTCTGGAAACACCATATATTTT. It yields the protein CATSDGQRSGNTIYF.

The V gene is TRBV6-5, the J gene TRBJ2-5, with TRBD2 identical over 9 bases. V was pared by 5 bases and J by 5 bases, with 3 bases of the junction left unmatched. The germline V gene encodes CDR1 MNHEY and CDR2 SVGAGI. The CDR3 length is 13 residues. The CDR3 DNA follows: TGTGCCAGCAGTCTGCGGGGGGGTGAGACCCAGTACTTC. Protein product: CASSLRGGETQYF.

The chain recombines TRBV3-1 (or the pseudogene TRBV3-2) with TRBJ1-2; TRBD1 matches 7 bases. The germline V gene encodes CDR1 LGHDT and CDR2 YNNKEL (reference sequence). The CDR3 has 16 amino acids. Trimming at V came to 2 bases and at J to 3 bases, leaving 9 bases not matched to a gene. CDR3 amino acids: CASSQLKHRGDYGYTF. The CDR3 DNA reads TGTGCCAGCAGCCAACTCAAACACAGGGGAGACTATGGCTACACCTTC.

This chain uses TRBV5-1 with TRBJ2-5, with 8 nucleotides matching TRBD2. The CDR3 loop spans 14 amino acids. With 3 bases clipped from V and 7 bases from J, the junction kept 8 bases outside the gene matches. CDR1 and CDR2 from the germline V gene are SGHRS and YFSETQ. The CDR3 bases are TGCGCCAGCAGCTGGGGGTCCAGCGGGGGGACCCAGTACTTC. It encodes CASSWGSSGGTQYF. Complete variable domain (other parts from reference TRBV5-1 and TRBJ2-5): KAGVTQTPRYLIKTRGQQVTLSCSPISGHRSVSWYQQTPGQGLQFLFEYFSETQRNKGNFPGRFSGRQFSNSRSEMNVSTLELGDSALYLCASSWGSSGGTQYFGPGTRLLVL.

V and J are TRBV18 and TRBJ1-1; the D is unclear. Trimming took off 6 bases at V and 4 bases at J, with 9 bases between the two ends. In germline, CDR1 is KGHSH, CDR2 LQKENI. The CDR3 spans 12 residues. CDR3 loop: CASSNPSTEAFF. In DNA form, the CDR3 reads TGTGCCAGCTCTAATCCGAGCACTGAAGCTTTCTTT. The full variable domain, rest sourced from reference TRBV18 and TRBJ1-1, is NAGVMQNPRHLVRRRGQEARLRCSPMKGHSHVYWYRQLPEEGLKFMVYLQKENIIDESGMPKERFSAEFPKEGPSILRIQQVVRGDSAAYFCASSNPSTEAFFGQGTRLTVV.

Judged by abundance, this clone is large (0.1 to 1%). CDR3 in amino acids: CASSSLAGGFNEQFF. The CDR3 DNA reads TGTGCCAGTAGCAGTCTAGCGGGGGGATTCAATGAGCAGTTCTTC. The chain uses TRBV19 and TRBJ2-1, with 11 bases lining up with TRBD2. The CDR3 totals 15 residues. Germline V gives CDR1 LNHDA, CDR2 SQIVND (reference sequence). V dropped 6 bases and J dropped 6; count of bases not matched to a gene: 7. The full variable domain, its missing parts supplied by reference TRBV19 and TRBJ2-1, is DGGITQSPKYLFRKEGQNVTLSCEQNLNHDAMYWYRQDPGQGLRLIYYSQIVNDFQKGDIAEGYSVSREKKESFPLTVTSAQKNPTAFYLCASSSLAGGFNEQFFGPGTRLTVL.

This chain uses TRBV7-3 with TRBJ1-5, with D perhaps TRBD1 (5 bases). CDR1 SGHTA and CDR2 FQGTGA come from the germline V gene. V was cut by 1 base and J by 6 bases, with 7 bases left in between. This CDR3 contains 13 residues. CDR3 residues: CASSLNGGQPQHF. CDR3 coding DNA: TGTGCCAGCAGCTTAAACGGGGGTCAGCCCCAGCATTTT.

The rearrangement joins TRBV3-1 (or the pseudogene TRBV3-2) to TRBJ1-1; D not certain. The germline V gene has CDR1 LGHDT and CDR2 YNNKEL (reference sequence). V dropped 1 base and J dropped 5 bases, with 8 bases sitting between them. The CDR3 has 13 residues. Here the CDR3 DNA reads TGTGCCAGCAGCCAAGGTCGAGGGACTGAAGCTTTCTTT. As protein: CASSQGRGTEAFF.

The CDR3 sequence: CASSAQGTGELFF. The DNA for the CDR3 is TGTGCCAGCAGTGCACAGGGCACCGGGGAGCTGTTTTTT. The rearrangement joins TRBV6-4 to TRBJ2-2; a possible D gene is TRBD1 (6 bases). V dropped 4 bases and J dropped 4 bases, with 7 bases sitting between them. CDR3 length: 13 residues. Germline CDR1 MRHNA, CDR2 SNTAGT.

The rearrangement joins TRBV29-1 to TRBJ1-1, with 9 bases that match TRBD1. CDR3 length equals 13 residues. Germline CDR1 and CDR2: SQVTM and ANQGSEA. Trimming removed 8 bases from V and 1 base from J; junction bases left unmatched: 5. CDR3 sequence reads: CSIRQGGNTEAFF. DNA of the CDR3: TGCAGCATTAGACAGGGGGGGAACACTGAAGCTTTCTTT.

The V gene is TRBV28, the J gene TRBJ2-3; D remains unclear. CDR3 length equals 13 residues. Germline-derived CDR1 and CDR2 are MDHEN and SYDVKM. V was trimmed by 3 bases and J by 5 bases, leaving 9 bases between them. CDR3 DNA: TGTGCCAGCAGTTTGCCCATTCAAGATACGCAGTATTTT. Translated, it gives CASSLPIQDTQYF. The whole variable domain, remainder taken from reference TRBV28 and TRBJ2-3, is DVKVTQSSRYLVKRTGEKVFLECVQDMDHENMFWYRQDPGLGLRLIYFSYDVKMKEKGDIPEGYSVSREKKERFSLILESASTNQTSMYLCASSLPIQDTQYFGPGTRLTVL.

J is TRBJ1-1 and V is TRBV15; possible D gene TRBD1, 5 bases. CDR1 and CDR2 (germline): LNHNV, YYDKDF (reference sequence). Trimming took off 0 bases at V and 1 base at J, with 15 bases between the two ends. This CDR3 has 17 amino acids. CDR3: CATSREGGYRRNTEAFF. CDR3 in DNA: TGTGCCACCAGCAGAGAGGGGGGTTATAGAAGGAACACTGAAGCTTTCTTT.